These 13 T cell receptor beta chains share one sample of origin, sequenced in a study of blood T cell repertoires in COVID-19. Clones were sequenced by immunoSEQ multiplex PCR, and TCRdb holds only the in-frame ones, with some missing. The sample has around 30,000 clones, approximately 83% seen once. Source material: peripheral blood. The receptors were sampled from a woman of 80 years or more with active or convalescent COVID-19.

This clone showed up just a few times. J is TRBJ2-7 and V is TRBV7-9; TRBD2 matches at 15 bases. From germline, CDR1 is SEHNR and CDR2 FQNEAQ (reference sequence). The CDR3 contains 19 residues. Unmatched junction bases numbered 13, after V lost 3 bases and J lost 4 bases. CDR3 amino acids: CASSFRDSGTSGRPYEQYF. In nucleotides, the CDR3 is TGTGCCAGCAGCTTTAGGGACAGCGGGACTAGCGGGAGGCCATACGAGCAGTACTTC. The full variable domain, rest sourced from reference TRBV7-9 and TRBJ2-7, is DTGVSQNPRHKITKRGQNVTFRCDPISEHNRLYWYRQTLGQGPEFLTYFQNEAQLEKSRLLSDRFSAERPKGSFSTLEIQRTEQGDSAMYLCASSFRDSGTSGRPYEQYFGPGTRLTVT.

The chain employs TRBV18 and TRBJ2-1; 8 nucleotides align to TRBD2. Germline V gene lookup returns CDR1 KGHSH and CDR2 LQKENI. With V trimmed by 6 bases and J by 5 bases, 6 bases remained unmatched. CDR3 length equals 14 residues. CDR3 coding DNA: TGTGCCAGCTCCCCCCCAGCGGGGGACAATGAGCAGTTCTTC. Translating it yields CASSPPAGDNEQFF.

The chain uses TRBV4-2 and TRBJ2-6; 9 nucleotides match TRBD1. V lost 2 bases to trimming and J lost 4 bases; unmatched junction nucleotides: 9. Germline-derived CDR1 and CDR2 are LGHNA and YNFKEQ. CDR3 length: 18 amino acids. The CDR3 here is CASSQTTGTGYGANVLTF. The CDR3 DNA sequence: TGTGCCAGCAGCCAAACTACCGGGACAGGGTACGGGGCCAACGTCCTGACTTTC.

The chain uses TRBV7-9 and TRBJ2-7; TRBD2 aligns across 9 bases. The ends lost 5 bases at V and 3 bases at J; junction bases unmatched: 5. This CDR3 is built from 14 residues. Germline CDR1 reads SEHNR; CDR2 reads FQNEAQ (reference sequence). The DNA for the CDR3 is TGTGCCAGCAGCACAGCGGGAGGTGGCTACGAGCAGTACTTC. Translation: CASSTAGGGYEQYF.

The V and J genes are TRBV3-1 (or the pseudogene TRBV3-2) and TRBJ2-1, with D possibly TRBD2 on 5 matching bases. The germline V gene encodes CDR1 LGHDT and CDR2 YNNKEL (reference sequence). The length of the CDR3 is 13 residues. V lost 0 bases and J 9 bases, leaving 9 bases between the germline ends. CDR3 coding DNA: TGTGCCAGCAGCCAAGATCGGACTTTTGAGCAGTTCTTC. As protein: CASSQDRTFEQFF.

Only a few counts were recorded for this clone. The chain has TRBV27 and TRBJ1-6; 7 bases map to TRBD1. This CDR3 has 16 residues. Germline lookup yields CDR1 MNHEY and CDR2 SMNVEV (reference sequence). The V and J ends lost 5 bases and 9 bases, in that order; junction bases with no gene match: 13. This chain's CDR3 is CASSRGRGRTLSPLHF. The CDR3 DNA is TGTGCCAGCAGTCGCGGGAGGGGGCGGACCCTTTCACCCCTCCACTTT.

V and J are TRBV7-2 and TRBJ2-3; a possible D gene is TRBD2 (5 bases). The CDR3 length is 15 residues. Trimming removed 8 bases from V and 6 bases from J, with 21 bases in between. The V gene's germline CDR1 is SGHTA and CDR2 FQGNSA. For the CDR3, the DNA is TGTGCCAGCGGTAAGCCGGGCCCGGGAATGGATACGCAGTATTTT. Translation: CASGKPGPGMDTQYF.

This chain links TRBV7-8 with TRBJ1-3; 8 positions match TRBD1. V dropped 2 bases and J dropped 4; count of bases not matched to a gene: 4. Germline CDR1 is SGHVS and CDR2 is FQNEAQ. This CDR3 has 15 amino acids. This chain's CDR3 is CASSLTDRAGNTIYF. The CDR3 coding sequence is TGTGCCAGCAGCTTAACGGACAGGGCCGGAAACACCATATATTTT. Supplemented by reference TRBV7-8 and TRBJ1-3, the full variable domain reads GAGVSQSPRYKVAKRGQDVALRCDPISGHVSLFWYQQALGQGPEFLTYFQNEAQLDKSGLPSDRFFAERPEGSVSTLKIQRTQQEDSAVYLCASSLTDRAGNTIYFGEGSWLTVV.

The chain couples TRBV5-1 to TRBJ2-5, with a weak D call TRBD2 (5 bases). CDR1 is SGHRS, CDR2 YFSETQ, per germline. CDR3 length equals 14 residues. V lost 2 bases, J lost 2 bases, and 10 bases lay in between. The CDR3 coding sequence is TGCGCCAGCAGCTTTCTCGGGGAGCAAGAGACCCAGTACTTC. Encoded protein: CASSFLGEQETQYF.

The chain has TRBV28 and TRBJ2-7; D perhaps matches TRBD2 (7 bases). Trimming cost V 5 bases and J 1 base, with 12 bases left between them. Looked up from germline, CDR1 is MDHEN and CDR2 is SYDVKM. CDR3 size: 14 residues. The CDR3 DNA reads as TGTGCCAGCAGTCTCGAGGGGGGGTCCTACGAGCAGTACTTC. As protein: CASSLEGGSYEQYF.

This chain links TRBV5-1 with TRBJ1-5, with 7 bases fitting TRBD1. The CDR3 loop spans 15 amino acids. The V and J ends lost 0 bases and 1 base, in that order; junction bases with no gene match: 1. Germline lookup yields CDR1 SGHRS and CDR2 YFSETQ. Written as DNA, the CDR3 is TGCGCCAGCAGCTTGGACAGGGGAAGCAATCAGCCCCAGCATTTT. This sequence encodes CASSLDRGSNQPQHF.

The chain has TRBV7-7 and TRBJ2-2, with 8 bases identical to TRBD1. Germline V gene data show CDR1 as SSHAT and CDR2 as FNYEAQ (reference sequence). Trimming removed 5 bases from V and 7 bases from J; junction bases left unmatched: 18. The CDR3 length is 18 residues. The CDR3 DNA reads as TGTGCCAGCAGCCCCGGGGCGGGACAGGCCCCGGGTTTCGGGGAGCTGTTTTTT. This codes for CASSPGAGQAPGFGELFF.

This chain joins TRBV6-2 or TRBV6-3 and TRBJ1-5; weak D call: TRBD1 (6 bases). The CDR3 runs 15 residues. Between the trimmed V and J ends, which lost 4 bases and 3 bases, there was a span of 13 bases. The germline V gene encodes CDR1 MNHEY and CDR2 SVGEGT. CDR3 nucleotide sequence: TGTGCCAGCAGTTCGGGGGGGGCGATCAATCAGCCCCAGCATTTT. Residues: CASSSGGAINQPQHF.